The 8 T cell receptor beta chains presented below share a single source sample, sequenced in a study of cytomegalovirus exposure and HLA in healthy donors. This PCR relied on a set of 60 Vbeta primers and 13 Jbeta primers. This table comes from immunoSEQ multiplex PCR, and its TCRdb copy is limited to in-frame clones, with some not included. The sample contains 100,000 to 150,000 clones, 65% to 90% of which appear only once. Source material: PBMCs. The receptors derive from a girl aged 2 to 9 in good health and CMV-seronegative.

The gene calls are TRBV27 and TRBJ2-2; 8 bases agree with TRBD2. Trimming removed 5 bases from V and 5 bases from J; junction bases left unmatched: 7. Per germline, CDR1 MNHEY and CDR2 SMNVEV (reference sequence). This CDR3 region has 15 residues. The CDR3 bases are TGTGCCAGCAGTCTACGGGAGGGCCCAACCGGGGAGCTGTTTTTT. This codes for CASSLREGPTGELFF.

The chain recombines TRBV4-3 with TRBJ2-4; possibly TRBD2 for D (7 bases). Looked up from germline, CDR1 is LGHNA and CDR2 is YSLEER. The CDR3 length is 18 residues. The V end was cut by 1 base, the J end by 0 bases, with 16 bases between. Here the CDR3 reads CASSQAQGRGLAKNIQYF. For the CDR3, the DNA is TGCGCCAGCAGCCAAGCTCAGGGGCGGGGGCTAGCCAAAAACATTCAGTACTTC.

The chain carries TRBV27 and TRBJ2-1, with D possibly being TRBD2 (6 bases). CDR1 and CDR2 (germline): MNHEY, SMNVEV (reference sequence). V lost 8 bases and J 8 bases, leaving 16 bases between the germline ends. The CDR3 covers 13 residues. CDR3 DNA sequence: TGTGCCAGCCTCCTCCGACCGGGGGATGAGCAGTTCTTC. Its translation: CASLLRPGDEQFF.

The chain carries TRBV27 and TRBJ2-1, with D uncertain. V shed 6 bases and J shed 5 bases, with 11 bases lying between them. The CDR3 runs to 13 residues. Germline V gene data show CDR1 as MNHEY and CDR2 as SMNVEV (reference sequence). The DNA for the CDR3 is TGTGCCAGCAGCCCCCCTGGGCACAATGAGCAGTTCTTC. Protein product: CASSPPGHNEQFF.

V is TRBV7-9 and J is TRBJ1-2; D not resolved. CDR3 length equals 12 residues. V lost 0 bases, J lost 8 bases, and 7 bases lay in between. CDR1 SEHNR and CDR2 FQNEAQ come from the germline V gene (reference sequence). CDR3 amino acids: CASSLAPGGYTF. Written as DNA, the CDR3 is TGTGCCAGCAGCTTAGCCCCGGGAGGCTACACCTTC.

V and J are TRBV4-1 and TRBJ1-1; possible D gene TRBD1, 5 bases. V lost 3 bases and J 5 bases, leaving 19 bases between the germline ends. Germline assignment: CDR1 MGHRA and CDR2 YSYEKL. The CDR3 covers 16 residues. The CDR3, as DNA: TGCGCCAGCAGCCAGGGGGGACCTCCTCAGGGAACTGAAGCTTTCTTT. It codes for CASSQGGPPQGTEAFF.

The chain is built from TRBV4-3 and TRBJ2-1; 7 nucleotides line up with TRBD2. The germline V gene has CDR1 LGHNA and CDR2 YSLEER. The CDR3 has 16 residues. J was trimmed by 5 bases and V by 1 base; bases with no gene match: 8. In DNA, the CDR3 is TGCGCCAGCAGCCAAGTGTACCTAGCGGATAACAATGAGCAGTTCTTC. The encoded protein is CASSQVYLADNNEQFF.

The chain joins TRBV6-4 to TRBJ2-3; 13 bases match TRBD2. Germline CDR1 MRHNA, CDR2 SNTAGT. Trimming took 10 bases from V and 4 from J; bases not matched to a gene: 8. The CDR3 sequence is 15 residues long. The DNA of the CDR3 is TGTGCCAAATGGACTAGCGGGAGAAGGGCAGATACGCAGTATTTT. This codes for CAKWTSGRRADTQYF.